One and the same sample provided the 6 T cell receptor beta chains below, sequenced in a study of beta chain features in type 1 diabetes. Whole-study results and caveats: Shortening that was moderate but significant affected the TCRB CDR3s of Type 1 diabetes patients in all four CD4+ subsets.

Their antigens remain unidentified. Investigators reverse transcribed all isolated RNA, so they sequenced expressed TCRB transcripts. TCRdb keeps only in-frame clones here, not all; method: immunoSEQ multiplex PCR. The sample carries 200,000 to 300,000 clones, approximately 13% recorded once. The source material was naive CD4+ T cells from blood. All receptors derive from a man under 40 with type 1 diabetes.

This clone was seen more than once but under ten times. CDR3 protein: CASSKERVSNQPQHF. In DNA form, the CDR3 reads TGTGCCAGCAGCAAAGAACGCGTTAGCAATCAGCCCCAGCATTTT. V gene TRBV21-1 combines with J gene TRBJ1-5. TRBV21-1 is noted as a pseudogene. The CDR3 runs to 15 residues.

In its sample, this clone was seen a few times. The rearrangement uses TRBV7-9 and TRBJ1-1; D perhaps matches TRBD1 (6 bases). This CDR3 contains 15 residues. CDR1 is SEHNR, CDR2 FQNEAQ, per germline (reference sequence). The V gene lost 6 bases and the J gene lost 5 bases, with 19 bases spanning the gap. The CDR3 is CASRRGGLRGTEAFF. The CDR3 DNA follows: TGTGCCAGCAGGAGAGGCGGCCTCAGGGGAACTGAAGCTTTCTTT.

This sequence joins TRBV6-6 and TRBJ2-3; possibly TRBD2 for D (5 bases). CDR3 size: 14 residues. Germline loops: CDR1 MNHNY, CDR2 SVGAGI (reference sequence). V lost 6 bases and J lost 6, with 16 bases in between. CDR3 DNA: TGTGCCAGCAGGGCGATTGGGGAGTACGATACGCAGTATTTT. This sequence encodes CASRAIGEYDTQYF.

The V gene is TRBV18, the J gene TRBJ2-7, with TRBD1 identical over 8 bases. V was pared by 5 bases and J by 7 bases, with 7 bases of the junction left unmatched. The CDR3 runs 13 residues. Per the germline V gene, CDR1 is KGHSH and CDR2 is LQKENI. The CDR3 reads CASSSTGVGEQYF. The CDR3 nucleotides read TGTGCCAGCTCATCGACAGGGGTGGGTGAGCAGTACTTC.

This sequence joins TRBV11-2 and TRBJ2-3; weak D call: TRBD2 (5 bases). CDR3 length: 13 residues. Trimming took off 5 bases at V and 2 bases at J, with 8 bases between the two ends. Looked up from germline, CDR1 is SGHAT and CDR2 is FQNNGV. The CDR3 DNA sequence: TGTGCCAGCAGCCGCGGGTTCACAGATACGCAGTATTTT. Translation gives CASSRGFTDTQYF.

A few counts support this clone. V gene TRBV4-2 combines with J gene TRBJ1-5; D is ambiguous. CDR3 size: 15 residues. Germline CDR1 reads LGHNA; CDR2 reads YNFKEQ. V lost 3 bases, J lost 6 bases, and 15 bases lay in between. CDR3 DNA sequence: TGTGCCAGCAGCCAGGGAGGTACGGACTTTCAGCCCCAGCATTTT. Translation gives CASSQGGTDFQPQHF.